This TCR beta chain was sequenced in a study of T cell responses to AZD1222 COVID-19 vaccine. General study findings and limits: Donor demographics were predominantly white British with a female majority; clonal diversity may be underestimated.

A note on this clone: Its antigen remains unknown.

Generated by immunoSEQ multiplex PCR, the TCRdb table keeps only in-frame clones and is missing some. The data contain about 100,000 clones, about 88% of them singletons. The germline V and J ends were trimmed by 5 bases and 0 bases, with 5 bases remaining between them. The germline V gene has CDR1 ENHRY and CDR2 SYGVKD. The CDR3 length is 13 residues. V gene TRBV10-3 combines with J gene TRBJ1-5; the D is unclear. The source of this sequence is an adult in good health. The material was peripheral blood, obtained on day 0 of AZD1222 vaccination. Here the CDR3 DNA reads TGTGCCATCAGTAAGGATAGCAATCAGCCCCAGCATTTT. Translating it yields CAISKDSNQPQHF.